A single sample is the source of the 10 T cell receptor beta chains below, sequenced in a study of blood T cell repertoires in COVID-19. Using immunoSEQ multiplex PCR, the repertoire was profiled, and TCRdb retains in-frame clones only, with some absent. The repertoire holds a few hundred thousand clones, with 80% to 85% as singletons. Sequences were obtained from PBMCs or T cells enriched from blood (not recorded which). The source is a woman between 45 and 60 years old who had recovered from COVID-19.

This chain connects TRBV27 to TRBJ2-6; D ambiguous. Per germline, CDR1 MNHEY and CDR2 SMNVEV (reference sequence). CDR3 size: 14 residues. Between the trimmed V and J ends, which lost 6 bases and 2 bases, there was a span of 8 bases. CDR3 nucleotide sequence: TGTGCCAGCAGCATGGCCGCTGGGGCCAACGTCCTGACTTTC. It translates to CASSMAAGANVLTF.

CDR3 nucleotide sequence: TGTGCTAGTGGTTTGGTCCTCGGTGCTGGACAGCAAAATGAAAAACTGTTTTTT. Translating gives CASGLVLGAGQQNEKLFF. This chain connects TRBV12-5 to TRBJ1-4; a possible D gene is TRBD1 (6 bases). The CDR3 extends over 18 amino acids. V was shortened by 0 bases and J by 5 bases, with 19 bases between the two germline ends. Germline assignment: CDR1 LGHNT and CDR2 FRNRAP.

The chain joins TRBV9 to TRBJ2-5; TRBD2 agrees at 8 bases. The CDR3 is 15 residues long. V lost 3 bases to trimming and J lost 1 base; unmatched junction nucleotides: 5. Germline V gene data show CDR1 as SGDLS and CDR2 as YYNGEE. The CDR3 here is CASSASGGPQETQYF. CDR3 coding DNA: TGTGCCAGCAGCGCAAGCGGGGGTCCCCAAGAGACCCAGTACTTC.

This sequence joins TRBV19 and TRBJ1-1; TRBD1 matches at 8 bases. The CDR3 consists of 16 residues. The V and J ends lost 2 bases and 1 base, in that order; junction bases with no gene match: 6. Germline CDR1 LNHDA, CDR2 SQIVND (reference sequence). Here the CDR3 reads CASSIIRGPSNTEAFF. The CDR3 DNA reads TGTGCCAGTAGTATAATCAGGGGGCCTTCGAACACTGAAGCTTTCTTT.

V and J are TRBV6-1 and TRBJ2-4; 12 bases line up with TRBD2. CDR1 is MNHNS and CDR2 is SASEGT in the germline V gene. CDR3 size: 17 residues. Losses at the gene ends were 1 base for V and 4 bases for J; bases not matched to a gene: 5. DNA of the CDR3: TGTGCCAGCAGTGAAGGGGCTAGCGGGGGGGTGAAAAACATTCAGTACTTC. Translating gives CASSEGASGGVKNIQYF.

J is TRBJ2-7 and V is TRBV13; 9 nucleotides align to TRBD2. Losses at the gene ends were 2 bases for V and 0 bases for J; bases not matched to a gene: 17. This CDR3 region has 20 residues. Germline V lookup: CDR1 PRHDT, CDR2 FYEKMQ (reference sequence). CDR3 sequence reads: CASSLLWSPGTSLSSYEQYF. Written as DNA, the CDR3 is TGTGCCAGCAGCTTACTTTGGAGCCCCGGGACTAGCTTGAGCTCCTACGAGCAGTACTTC.

The CDR3 sequence: CASSYTQGNNEQYF. The CDR3 DNA is TGTGCCAGCAGTTACACACAGGGGAACAACGAGCAGTACTTC. The J gene is TRBJ2-7, the V gene TRBV6-2 or TRBV6-3; 7 nucleotides match TRBD1. V gave up 2 bases and J gave up 5 bases; unmatched junction bases: 6. Germline-derived CDR1 and CDR2 are MNHEY and SVGEGT. This CDR3 region has 14 residues.

As DNA, the CDR3 is TGTGCCAGCAGTAGGGGTTCCGGTAATGAGCAGTTCTTC. This sequence encodes CASSRGSGNEQFF. V and J are TRBV6-2 or TRBV6-3 and TRBJ2-1; the D gene is possibly TRBD1 (5 bases). The V end lost 5 bases, the J end lost 7 bases, and 12 bases lay between the germline ends. This CDR3 comprises 13 residues. Germline V gives CDR1 MNHEY, CDR2 SVGEGT.

The chain is built from TRBV7-3 and TRBJ2-3, with 8 bases that match TRBD1. This CDR3 contains 15 residues. After removal of 5 bases from V and 8 bases from J, the junction contained 12 bases not matched to a gene. In germline, CDR1 is SGHTA, CDR2 FQGTGA. CDR3 nucleotide sequence: TGTGCCAGCAGCCTTGGGACAGGCACACCGGCTACGCAGTATTTT. Its protein product is CASSLGTGTPATQYF.

The chain joins TRBV7-2 to TRBJ2-7; D is perhaps TRBD1 (5 bases). Germline CDR1 SGHTA, CDR2 FQGNSA. V lost 1 base, J lost 3 bases, and 10 bases lay in between. The CDR3 runs to 14 residues. The CDR3 DNA is TGTGCCAGCAGCTTAGGGGGCAGGAACTACGAGCAGTACTTC. It yields the protein CASSLGGRNYEQYF. The full variable domain, completed using reference TRBV7-2 and TRBJ2-7, is GAGVSQSPSNKVTEKGKDVELRCDPISGHTALYWYRQSLGQGLEFLIYFQGNSAPDKSGLPSDRFSAERTGGSVSTLTIQRTQQEDSAVYLCASSLGGRNYEQYFGPGTRLTVT.